The 14 T cell receptor beta chains given below trace back to one sample, sequenced in a study of T cell changes during pregnancy in multiple sclerosis. Generated by immunoSEQ multiplex PCR, the TCRdb table keeps only in-frame clones and is missing some. The profile shows approximately 99,000 clones, about 93% of them singletons. The sequenced sample was peripheral blood, obtained after pregnancy. The source is a female donor with multiple sclerosis, enrolled in a pregnancy study.

The rearrangement uses TRBV4-1 and TRBJ2-5, with 9 bases lining up with TRBD2. CDR3 length: 18 residues. In germline, CDR1 is MGHRA, CDR2 YSYEKL. The trim removed 1 base at V and 4 bases at J, leaving 13 bases unmatched. Here the CDR3 DNA reads TGCGCCAGCAGCCAAGGGTGGGGAGCGGGAGGTGGGGGAGAGACCCAGTACTTC. Its protein product is CASSQGWGAGGGGETQYF.

This clone appeared once. The CDR3 protein is CASTSGASYNEQFF. The CDR3 region has the DNA TGTGCCAGCACATCGGGTGCCTCCTACAATGAGCAGTTCTTC. The chain has TRBV2 and TRBJ2-1, with no clear D. The V gene lost 7 bases and the J gene lost 0 bases, with 10 bases spanning the gap. The CDR3 is made up of 14 amino acids. Germline V gives CDR1 SNHLY, CDR2 FYNNEI.

J is TRBJ2-3 and V is TRBV7-6, with 10 bases lining up with TRBD2. Per germline, CDR1 SGHVS and CDR2 FNYEAQ. This CDR3 is 15 amino acids long. J lost 5 bases, V lost 3 bases, and 5 bases had no gene match. CDR3 nucleotides: TGTGCCAGCAGCTTTCTTGGGACTAGCGTAGATACGCAGTATTTT. It translates to CASSFLGTSVDTQYF.

This chain joins TRBV9 and TRBJ1-4; no clear D. Trimming took 0 bases from V and 4 from J, leaving 7 bases between them. The CDR3 is 14 amino acids. Germline V gene sequence: CDR1 SGDLS, CDR2 YYNGEE. The CDR3: CASSVGTSNEKLFF. CDR3 nucleotide sequence: TGTGCCAGCAGCGTAGGTACAAGTAATGAAAAACTGTTTTTT.

The J gene is TRBJ2-7, the V gene TRBV5-4; the match to TRBD2 covers 9 bases. V lost 4 bases to trimming and J lost 3 bases; unmatched junction nucleotides: 8. The germline gives CDR1 SGHNT, CDR2 YYREEE (reference sequence). The CDR3 runs to 15 residues. Here the CDR3 reads CASSAPGLADYEQYF. The CDR3 DNA sequence: TGTGCCAGCAGCGCACCGGGACTAGCCGACTACGAGCAGTACTTC. Variable domain in full (rest from reference TRBV5-4 and TRBJ2-7): ETGVTQSPTHLIKTRGQQVTLRCSSQSGHNTVSWYQQALGQGPQFIFQYYREEENGRGNFPPRFSGLQFPNYSSELNVNALELDDSALYLCASSAPGLADYEQYFGPGTRLTVT.

This clone was seen once. The V call is TRBV10-3, the J call TRBJ2-3; 11 bases line up with TRBD2. Germline V CDR1 and CDR2: ENHRY, SYGVKD. Germline trimming cut 4 bases from V and 6 bases from J; bases unmatched to any gene: 3. The CDR3 contains 14 residues. CDR3 amino acids: CAISVSGRADTQYF. CDR3 nucleotides: TGTGCCATCAGTGTTAGCGGGAGGGCCGATACGCAGTATTTT.

This chain uses TRBV7-9 with TRBJ1-5, with D possibly TRBD1 on 5 matching bases. The CDR3 runs to 17 residues. CDR1 and CDR2 (germline): SEHNR, FQNEAQ (reference sequence). The V end lost 1 base, the J end lost 0 bases, and 13 bases lay between the germline ends. The CDR3 spells CASSLGETEYSNQPQHF. As DNA, the CDR3 is TGTGCCAGCAGCTTAGGCGAGACAGAATATAGCAATCAGCCCCAGCATTTT.

This clone was counted only a few times. The V gene is TRBV19, the J gene TRBJ1-5, with no clear D. Germline lookup yields CDR1 LNHDA and CDR2 SQIVND (reference sequence). The ends were cut back, 5 bases at V and 3 bases at J, with 11 bases in the middle. The CDR3 length is 14 residues. CDR3 nucleotide sequence: TGTGCCAGTAGTCCCGACGGGGTCAATCAGCCCCAGCATTTT. Its translation is CASSPDGVNQPQHF. Filled out from reference TRBV19 and TRBJ1-5, the complete variable domain reads DGGITQSPKYLFRKEGQNVTLSCEQNLNHDAMYWYRQDPGQGLRLIYYSQIVNDFQKGDIAEGYSVSREKKESFPLTVTSAQKNPTAFYLCASSPDGVNQPQHFGDGTRLSIL.

J is TRBJ1-5 and V is TRBV18, with D unresolved. The V gene lost 3 bases and the J gene lost 3 bases, with 15 bases spanning the gap. The germline V gene encodes CDR1 KGHSH and CDR2 LQKENI. The CDR3 covers 16 residues. CDR3 sequence (DNA): TGTGCCAGCTCACCCGTGGTGGGGAGGAACAATCAGCCCCAGCATTTT. This gives the protein CASSPVVGRNNQPQHF.

This sequence joins TRBV6-1 and TRBJ2-7, with D possibly TRBD1 on 5 matching bases. V lost 8 bases and J 0 bases, leaving 8 bases between the germline ends. CDR1 and CDR2 from the germline V gene are MNHNS and SASEGT. The CDR3 has 12 amino acids. In DNA form, the CDR3 reads TGTGCCAGCGACAGTTCCTCCTACGAGCAGTACTTC. Amino acids: CASDSSSYEQYF.

The chain is built from TRBV10-3 and TRBJ1-2; 9 bases map to TRBD1. Germline loops: CDR1 ENHRY, CDR2 SYGVKD. V dropped 4 bases and J dropped 5; count of bases not matched to a gene: 8. This CDR3 region has 15 residues. The CDR3 loop is CAISALTGGGYGYTF. In nucleotides, the CDR3 is TGTGCCATCAGTGCCCTTACAGGGGGCGGTTATGGCTACACCTTC.

This clone has a handful of counts. The rearrangement joins TRBV7-9 to TRBJ2-2; D may be TRBD2 (6 bases). This CDR3 has 13 amino acids. Germline V gene lookup returns CDR1 SEHNR and CDR2 FQNEAQ (reference sequence). Trimming shortened V by 7 bases and J by 2 bases, and 8 bases separated the two germline ends. The CDR3 sequence is CASKAGNTGELFF. The CDR3 region has the DNA TGTGCCAGCAAAGCGGGTAACACCGGGGAGCTGTTTTTT.

This rearrangement joins TRBV27 to TRBJ2-5; weak D call: TRBD1 (6 bases). The CDR3 spans 14 residues. The germline V gene encodes CDR1 MNHEY and CDR2 SMNVEV (reference sequence). Trimming took off 3 bases at V and 7 bases at J, with 15 bases between the two ends. In DNA, the CDR3 is TGTGCCAGCAGTTTCGGGACACCCTGGGGGACCCAGTACTTC. Encoded protein: CASSFGTPWGTQYF.

This clone was detected only once. J is TRBJ2-5 and V is TRBV5-1; 11 positions match TRBD2. From germline, CDR1 is SGHRS and CDR2 YFSETQ. The CDR3 runs 18 residues. The V gene end was trimmed by 0 bases and the J gene end by 5 bases; junction bases not matched to a gene: 12. The CDR3 protein is CASSLGGSTSGRWETQYF. CDR3 sequence (DNA): TGCGCCAGCAGCTTGGGTGGGTCAACTAGCGGGAGATGGGAGACCCAGTACTTC.